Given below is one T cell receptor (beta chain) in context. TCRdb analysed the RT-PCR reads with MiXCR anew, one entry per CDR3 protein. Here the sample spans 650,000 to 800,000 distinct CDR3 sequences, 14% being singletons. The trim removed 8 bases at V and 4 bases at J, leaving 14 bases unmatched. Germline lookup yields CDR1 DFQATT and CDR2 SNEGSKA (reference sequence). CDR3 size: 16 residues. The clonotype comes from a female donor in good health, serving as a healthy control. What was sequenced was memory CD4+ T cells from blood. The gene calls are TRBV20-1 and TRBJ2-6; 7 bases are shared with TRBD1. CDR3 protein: CSLLIQGTEGANVLTF. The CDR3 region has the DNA TGCAGTCTACTCATACAGGGGACGGAGGGGGCCAACGTCCTGACTTTC.